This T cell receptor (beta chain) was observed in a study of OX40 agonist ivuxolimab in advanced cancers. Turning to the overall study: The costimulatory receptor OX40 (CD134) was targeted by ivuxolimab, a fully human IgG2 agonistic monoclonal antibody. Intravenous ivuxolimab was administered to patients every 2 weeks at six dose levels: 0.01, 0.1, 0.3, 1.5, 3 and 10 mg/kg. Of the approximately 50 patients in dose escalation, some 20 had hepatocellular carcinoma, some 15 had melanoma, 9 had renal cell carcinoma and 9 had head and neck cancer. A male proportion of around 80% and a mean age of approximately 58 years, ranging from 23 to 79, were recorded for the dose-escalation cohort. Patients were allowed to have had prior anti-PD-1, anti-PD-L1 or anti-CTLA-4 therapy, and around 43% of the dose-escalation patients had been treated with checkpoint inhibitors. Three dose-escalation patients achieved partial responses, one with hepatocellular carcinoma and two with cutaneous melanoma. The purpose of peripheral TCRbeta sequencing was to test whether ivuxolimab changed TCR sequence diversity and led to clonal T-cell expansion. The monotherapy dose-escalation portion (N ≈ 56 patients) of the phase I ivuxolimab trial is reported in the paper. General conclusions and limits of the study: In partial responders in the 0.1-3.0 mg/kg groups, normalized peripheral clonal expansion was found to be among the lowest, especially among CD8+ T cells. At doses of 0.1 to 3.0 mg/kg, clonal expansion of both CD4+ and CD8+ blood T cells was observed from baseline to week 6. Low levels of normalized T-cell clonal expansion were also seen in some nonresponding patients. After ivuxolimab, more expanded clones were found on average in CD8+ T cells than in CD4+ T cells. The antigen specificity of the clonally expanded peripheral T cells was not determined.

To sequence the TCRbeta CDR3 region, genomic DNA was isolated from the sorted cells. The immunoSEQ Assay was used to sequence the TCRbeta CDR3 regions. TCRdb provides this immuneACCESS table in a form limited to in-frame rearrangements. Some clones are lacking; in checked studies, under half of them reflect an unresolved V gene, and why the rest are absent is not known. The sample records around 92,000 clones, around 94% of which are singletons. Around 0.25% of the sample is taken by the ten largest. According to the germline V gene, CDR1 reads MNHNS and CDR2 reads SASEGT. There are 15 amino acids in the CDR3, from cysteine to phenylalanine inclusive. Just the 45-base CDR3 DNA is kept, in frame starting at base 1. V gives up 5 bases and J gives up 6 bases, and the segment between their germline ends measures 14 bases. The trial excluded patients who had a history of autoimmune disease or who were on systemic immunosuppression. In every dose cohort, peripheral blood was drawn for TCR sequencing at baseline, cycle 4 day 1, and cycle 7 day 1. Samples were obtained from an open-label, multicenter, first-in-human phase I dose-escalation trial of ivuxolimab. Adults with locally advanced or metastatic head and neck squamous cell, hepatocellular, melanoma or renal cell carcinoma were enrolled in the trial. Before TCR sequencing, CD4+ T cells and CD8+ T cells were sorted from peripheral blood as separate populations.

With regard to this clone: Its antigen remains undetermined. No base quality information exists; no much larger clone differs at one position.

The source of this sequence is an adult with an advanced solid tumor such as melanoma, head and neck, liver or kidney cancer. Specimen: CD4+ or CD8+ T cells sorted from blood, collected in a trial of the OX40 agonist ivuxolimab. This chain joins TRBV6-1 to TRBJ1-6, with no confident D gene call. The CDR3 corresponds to CASSSPIGFNSPLHF. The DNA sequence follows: TGTGCCAGCAGTTCACCAATCGGATTTAATTCACCCCTCCACTTT.